This TCR beta chain was found in a study of cytomegalovirus exposure and HLA in healthy donors listed by TCRdb under 2017. For context, the study as a whole: A later analysis indicated that the 90 to 150 validation repertoires were generated on the platform also employed for the 666 repertoires of the first cohort. The study aimed to test whether signatures of past pathogen exposure could be identified by cataloging public T cell receptors. Besides the first cohort of approximately 710 subjects, a separate validation cohort made up of roughly 120 different subjects was used. To predict cytomegalovirus infection status, the study brought together high-throughput TCR immunosequencing, statistical association of individual TCRs with disease status, and machine learning. The paper's findings and limits, for the study overall: All 120 or so repertoires were used to score co-occurrence in the validation cohort in a later analysis, because that analysis had no HLA typing for the cohort. A later analysis found that TCRs clustered in the first cohort also tended to co-occur in the 100 to 150 validation repertoires, with more than 90% of cluster scores above 0. The authors suggested that the approach could potentially be extended to other disease states and immunological phenotypes. A total of some 180 TCR beta chains were listed by the study as associated with cytomegalovirus. Across donors, most TCR sequences were observed very rarely, whereas some public TCRs were present in many individuals. A few of the identified cytomegalovirus-associated TCR beta chains were confirmed in vitro to be specific for cytomegalovirus antigens. The classifier was reported to diagnose cytomegalovirus status with high specificity and sensitivity in both the original and validation cohorts.

The donors were included in the validation cohort of some 120 subjects, a group kept apart from the roughly 690-subject first cohort. V is cut by 4 bases and J by 10 bases, and the space between the germline ends is 20 bases. CDR1 SGHDN and CDR2 FVKESK were looked up in the germline V gene. The CDR3 starts with the cysteine, ends with the phenylalanine, and has 16 residues. Kept here is only the CDR3 DNA, which spans 48 bases and is read in frame from base 1. The library was produced with the immunoSEQ multiplex PCR assay. On the study's bioinformatics: A statistical classification framework was developed to diagnose cytomegalovirus status using the catalog of TCR beta chain sequences. Imported from immuneACCESS, the table was reduced by TCRdb to in-frame sequences with V and J called. These copies leave out some clones; in studies compared against another copy, an unresolved V gene accounts for under half, and the cause of the remainder is not known. V and J calls and clone size are copied from that table; D and trimming were computed from the DNA. In all, the sample holds about 82,000 clones, and about 95% of those were seen once. The ten largest clones add up to 0.69% of the sample.

This clone was observed once. It has no known antigen specificity. Base qualities are not at hand, and no much larger clone is one base apart. The sequenced sample was PBMCs. The receptor chain draws on TRBV14 and TRBJ1-6, with the D segment identity uncertain. The sequence derives from a woman under 30 in good health and CMV-seronegative. The bases read TGTGCCAGCAGCCCACGCGGGAGACTTCCTGGCTCACCCCTCCACTTT. Translated, this is CASSPRGRLPGSPLHF.